The 21 T cell receptor beta chains reported below all come from one sample, sequenced in a study of a mutant IDH1 vaccine in newly diagnosed glioma. Their specific antigens are unknown. Time point: week 47, end of study. Every vaccination contained 300 ug of the mutant IDH1 20-mer peptide and was paired with topical imiquimod. The assay was immunoSEQ multiplex PCR, and TCRdb's table has in-frame clones only and misses some. Among approximately 58,000 clones, roughly four fifths were seen once, and the ten largest hold approximately 3.9%. This sample comprised PBMCs, obtained from a glioma patient whose treatment included an IDH1 peptide vaccine. The source is a man in his thirties or forties with glioma.

As to this clone: One end of the junction fails to match germline, which may point to a read error. V and J are TRBV20-1 and TRBJ1-2, with D possibly being TRBD1 (6 bases). The germline V gene encodes CDR1 DFQATT and CDR2 SNEGSKA (reference sequence). CDR3 size: 10 residues. CDR3 residues: CSASYAGVNF. The CDR3 bases are TGCAGTGCTAGTTACGCAGGGGTCAACTTC.

This clone was seen only a few times. The gene calls are TRBV7-9 and TRBJ1-1; 12 bases align to TRBD1. The CDR3 totals 17 residues. Germline V gene sequence: CDR1 SEHNR, CDR2 FQNEAQ (reference sequence). V shed 3 bases and J 3 bases; nucleotides not matched to a gene: 8. DNA for the CDR3: TGTGCCAGCAGCTTGGGACAGGGGGCGCGGATAGACACTGAAGCTTTCTTT. Translation gives CASSLGQGARIDTEAFF.

This clone has a handful of counts. The chain couples TRBV5-1 to TRBJ2-3; the D gene is possibly TRBD2 (5 bases). The CDR3 loop spans 17 amino acids. Germline CDR1 SGHRS, CDR2 YFSETQ. V shed 4 bases and J shed 4 bases, with 22 bases lying between them. This chain's CDR3 is CASSPQAGSPKADTQYF. The CDR3 DNA reads TGCGCCAGCAGCCCCCAGGCGGGTAGCCCAAAGGCAGATACGCAGTATTTT. Drawing the rest from reference TRBV5-1 and TRBJ2-3, the complete variable domain is KAGVTQTPRYLIKTRGQQVTLSCSPISGHRSVSWYQQTPGQGLQFLFEYFSETQRNKGNFPGRFSGRQFSNSRSEMNVSTLELGDSALYLCASSPQAGSPKADTQYFGPGTRLTVL.

This clone was observed a few times. The V call is TRBV5-6, the J call TRBJ1-5; D not resolved. V shed 0 bases and J shed 0 bases, with 7 bases lying between them. The germline V gene encodes CDR1 SGHDT and CDR2 YYEEEE. There are 15 residues in the CDR3. CDR3 DNA sequence: TGTGCCAGCAGCTTGGTCGGGAGTAGCAATCAGCCCCAGCATTTT. This codes for CASSLVGSSNQPQHF.

Here the CDR3 reads CASKEGSYNSPLHF. CDR3 sequence (DNA): TGTGCCAGCAAAGAGGGGTCCTATAATTCACCCCTCCACTTT. This chain joins TRBV9 and TRBJ1-6; possible D gene TRBD1, 5 bases. The CDR3 contains 14 residues. Per germline, CDR1 SGDLS and CDR2 YYNGEE. Trimming took 6 bases from V and 1 from J, leaving 8 bases between them.

This clone was detected only a few times. The chain recombines TRBV25-1 with TRBJ2-3, with 12 bases that match TRBD1. The V segment lost 5 bases and the J segment 3 bases; nucleotides outside the gene matches: 12. Germline CDR1 is MGHDK and CDR2 is SYGVNS. This CDR3 region has 18 residues. The CDR3 DNA sequence: TGTGCCAGCAGTCCACGCAAAGGGACAGGGGGCGCGACAGATACGCAGTATTTT. It yields the protein CASSPRKGTGGATDTQYF.

This chain joins TRBV27 and TRBJ2-2; D is perhaps TRBD2 (6 bases). Trimming shortened V by 0 bases and J by 3 bases, and 8 bases separated the two germline ends. Per the germline V gene, CDR1 is MNHEY and CDR2 is SMNVEV (reference sequence). This CDR3 is 15 amino acids long. This CDR3 reads CASSLSAGHTGELFF. The CDR3 region has the DNA TGTGCCAGCAGTTTATCGGCGGGGCACACCGGGGAGCTGTTTTTT.

The rearrangement links TRBV4-1 to TRBJ1-3; D is perhaps TRBD1 (6 bases). The CDR3 spans 15 residues. Germline V gene lookup returns CDR1 MGHRA and CDR2 YSYEKL. Trimming removed 1 base at V and 2 bases at J, with 9 bases between. CDR3 protein: CASSQVQGTGNTIYF. CDR3 nucleotide sequence: TGCGCCAGCAGCCAAGTACAGGGCACTGGAAACACCATATATTTT.

The chain employs TRBV7-9 and TRBJ1-2, with no clear D. CDR3 length: 15 residues. V was shortened by 1 base and J by 8 bases, with 17 bases between the two germline ends. CDR1 is SEHNR, CDR2 FQNEAQ, per germline (reference sequence). The CDR3 DNA sequence: TGTGCCAGCAGCTTAGTAGGTGGAGGGCTTGACGGCTACACCTTC. It yields the protein CASSLVGGGLDGYTF.

The chain uses TRBV6-5 and TRBJ2-7; D might be TRBD1 (6 bases). V was shortened by 0 bases and J by 1 base, with 7 bases between the two germline ends. This CDR3 comprises 14 residues. Germline lookup yields CDR1 MNHEY and CDR2 SVGAGI. The CDR3 loop is CASSYSDRSYEQYF. CDR3 in DNA: TGTGCCAGCAGTTACTCGGACAGATCCTACGAGCAGTACTTC.

This clone was seen a handful of times. The V gene is TRBV6-1, the J gene TRBJ2-2, with TRBD2 matching 7 bases. The germline V gene has CDR1 MNHNS and CDR2 SASEGT. The CDR3 has 15 residues. J was trimmed by 6 bases and V by 1 base; bases with no gene match: 5. The CDR3 loop is CASSEEGGGAGELFF. CDR3 in DNA: TGTGCCAGCAGTGAAGAGGGCGGGGGAGCCGGGGAGCTGTTTTTT.

J is TRBJ2-7 and V is TRBV2; the D gene is possibly TRBD1 (6 bases). Germline V gene data show CDR1 as SNHLY and CDR2 as FYNNEI. The length of the CDR3 is 14 residues. V lost 6 bases and J lost 3, with 15 bases in between. The CDR3: CASRARQADYEQYF. The CDR3 bases are TGTGCCAGCAGGGCGCGACAGGCCGACTACGAGCAGTACTTC.

The chain is built from TRBV6-5 and TRBJ1-5; 7 bases align to TRBD1. In germline, CDR1 is MNHEY, CDR2 SVGAGI. Unmatched junction bases numbered 1, after V lost 8 bases and J lost 0 bases. This CDR3 contains 13 residues. This CDR3 reads CASGDSSNQPQHF. The CDR3 nucleotides read TGTGCCAGCGGGGACAGTAGCAATCAGCCCCAGCATTTT.

The chain recombines TRBV5-1 with TRBJ1-2; 8 bases align to TRBD1. The CDR3 has 15 residues. CDR1 and CDR2 from the germline V gene are SGHRS and YFSETQ. The V segment lost 0 bases and the J segment 4 bases; nucleotides outside the gene matches: 5. The CDR3 loop reads CASSLATGGSYGYTF. CDR3 nucleotides: TGCGCCAGCAGCTTGGCCACAGGGGGTTCCTATGGCTACACCTTC.

The chain has TRBV30 and TRBJ1-5; no clear D. CDR3 length: 13 residues. V was cut by 2 bases and J by 4 bases, with 9 bases left in between. Germline CDR1 and CDR2: GTSNPN and SVGIG (reference sequence). The CDR3 nucleotides read TGTGCCTGGAGTCGGTACAAGAATCAGCCCCAGCATTTT. Protein product: CAWSRYKNQPQHF.

The table lists this clone with a count of one. The chain couples TRBV5-6 to TRBJ1-5; weak D call: TRBD1 (5 bases). This CDR3 has 14 residues. Germline CDR1 is SGHDT and CDR2 is YYEEEE. V shed 4 bases and J shed 7 bases, with 15 bases lying between them. In DNA, the CDR3 is TGTGCCAGCAGCGGGGGACCTCTAGTGCAGCCCCAGCATTTT. It yields the protein CASSGGPLVQPQHF.

The rearrangement joins TRBV7-7 to TRBJ2-7; TRBD1 aligns across 8 bases. The germline CDR1 and CDR2 sequences are SSHAT and FNYEAQ (reference sequence). Unmatched junction bases numbered 8, after V lost 4 bases and J lost 0 bases. This CDR3 spans 16 amino acids. CDR3 sequence: CASSCRQGPPSYEQYF. CDR3 nucleotide sequence: TGTGCCAGCAGCTGTCGACAGGGGCCTCCCTCCTACGAGCAGTACTTC.

The J gene is TRBJ1-5, the V gene TRBV5-1; TRBD1 might be the D (5 bases). The V gene lost 2 bases and the J gene lost 5 bases, with 11 bases spanning the gap. The length of the CDR3 is 14 residues. Germline assignment: CDR1 SGHRS and CDR2 YFSETQ. CDR3 protein: CASSFTGGDQPQHF. In nucleotides, the CDR3 is TGCGCCAGCAGCTTTACCGGGGGGGATCAGCCCCAGCATTTT.

This clone was recorded only once. V usage is TRBV9 and J usage is TRBJ1-2, with 9 bases matching TRBD1. CDR1 and CDR2 from the germline V gene are SGDLS and YYNGEE. The CDR3 contains 15 residues. The trim removed 0 bases at V and 3 bases at J, leaving 3 bases unmatched. The CDR3 DNA follows: TGTGCCAGCAGCGTAGCGGACAGGGGACACTATGGCTACACCTTC. It specifies CASSVADRGHYGYTF.

The chain is built from TRBV19 and TRBJ1-1; possibly TRBD1 for D (6 bases). With 4 bases removed from V and 5 bases from J, the gap between germline ends came to 14 bases. Germline CDR1 is LNHDA and CDR2 is SQIVND (reference sequence). The CDR3 is 14 residues long. In nucleotides, the CDR3 is TGTGCCAGTAGTACAAGACAGGCGGGGACTGAAGCTTTCTTT. Translation: CASSTRQAGTEAFF.

The genes are TRBV9 and TRBJ2-7; TRBD1 matches 7 bases. Germline CDR1 and CDR2: SGDLS and YYNGEE. The V and J ends lost 0 bases and 1 base, in that order; junction bases with no gene match: 4. The CDR3 has 15 residues. CDR3 DNA sequence: TGTGCCAGCAGCGTAGCTCCGGGACAGTCCTACGAGCAGTACTTC. Its translation: CASSVAPGQSYEQYF.